This entry is about one T cell receptor (beta chain). This clone was counted a single time. Which antigen it targets is not known. No base qualities exist here, and no much larger clone lies one base off it. The sample's time point label, in plain terms: baseline before first vaccination. Vaccinee samples came from UK trials COV001 and COV002, including a single-blind randomized controlled phase 2/3 trial of AZD1222 (ChAdOx1 nCoV-19) in healthy adults. Trial participant PBMC samples were collected at day 0 and day 28 after the second dose for TCRbeta chain sequencing. Based on the germline V gene (reference sequence), the CDR1 and CDR2 sequences are LGHDT and YNNKEL. Including cysteine and phenylalanine, the CDR3 has 13 amino acids. CDR3 DNA is the only sequence kept; it has 39 bases, read in frame from the first base. The germline ends are 12 bases apart after V is trimmed by 4 bases and J by 8 bases.

This sample was included in a study of T cell responses to AZD1222 COVID-19 vaccine (dated by TCRdb to about 2021). With respect to the entire study: AZD1222 recipients whose second dose came at about 4 weeks and those whose second dose came at about 12 weeks were combined into one group, since spike-specific TCR depth and breadth did not differ between the two schedules. Trial participants were enrolled into age subgroups of 18-55, 56-69 and 70-plus years, which contained approximately 150, 28 and 58 TCR-sequenced participants, respectively. A total of 233 trial participants underwent TCR sequencing, of whom some 210 received two doses of AZD1222 and about 26 received two doses of the MenACWY control vaccine.

The CDR3 regions of human TCRbeta chains were analyzed by immunosequencing. The source study handled its data this way. Repertoire TCRs were matched against a reference library of SARS-CoV-2-specific TCRs generated with the MIRA antigen-specificity platform. Breadth meant the fraction of unique TCRs that were SARS-CoV-2-associated, whereas depth meant the fraction of total T cells that were SARS-CoV-2-associated. Using the MIRA data, each spike-specific TCR was assigned both to the spike region to which the TCR was reactive and to a CD4 or CD8 class. Log10-transformed breadth and depth values were compared by one-way ANOVA with Sidak's multiple comparisons tests. This is the immuneACCESS table as TCRdb keeps it, with only in-frame sequences that have V and J called. A part of the clones is gone; compared with another copy, unresolved V genes explain less than half, and the rest is unexplained. That table furnishes V, J and clone size, whereas the DNA furnished D and trimming. For this sample there are roughly 93,000 clones; roughly 88% appear just once. The top ten clonotypes cover about 25% of the sample.

Findings and caveats that apply to the study as a whole: Reportedly, almost half of the unique spike-specific TCRs recognized epitopes lying outside the regions that are mutated in the B.1.351 and B.1.1.7 variants. Conclusions about previously exposed vaccinees were limited because only six AZD1222 recipients were SARS-CoV-2 seropositive at baseline. The 56-69-year group was small, and its depth increase did not reach significance, likely because of low power. CD4 TCRs associated with the vaccine covered the entire spike protein, and the dominant responses were in regions 160-218 and 743-854. Spike-specific TCR breadth and depth rose significantly after two AZD1222 doses compared with day 0 and with MenACWY recipients. Participants were mostly white British and included more females than males, and it was suggested by the authors that clonal diversity may have been underestimated. Because no day 14 peak-response samples were available, repertoires were characterized only after the peak T cell response.

This clonotype was obtained from an adult in good health. This specimen consisted of peripheral blood, obtained on day 0 of AZD1222 vaccination. The chain employs TRBV3-1 (or the pseudogene TRBV3-2) and TRBJ1-5, with the D gene uncertain. The bases read TGTGCCAGCAGCCGAATCCGGGGTGAGCCCCAGCATTTT. This is translated as CASSRIRGEPQHF.